A single sample is the source of the 9 T cell receptor beta chains below, sequenced in a study of T cells in Graves' hyperthyroidism and ophthalmopathy. The investigators amplified TCR beta CDR3 regions from RNA transcripts. The HTBI primer set served for first-round RT-PCR of the TCR CDR3. TCRdb called the multiplex PCR reads again in MiXCR, with one record for every CDR3 protein. This repertoire shows about 640,000 distinct CDR3 sequences, less than 25% found once; its top ten account for 34%. Sequencing was performed on blood. These receptors were taken from a man aged 25-40 years with Graves' ophthalmopathy.

This clonotype was seen many times. V usage is TRBV5-1 and J usage is TRBJ2-3, with 8 bases lining up with TRBD1. J gave up 2 bases and V 4 bases, and 6 bases lay outside the gene matches. CDR1 is SGHRS and CDR2 is YFSETQ in the germline V gene. There are 15 residues in the CDR3. The CDR3 DNA follows: TGCGCCAGCAGCGTCAGGGGGCTTTACACAGATACGCAGTATTTT. This sequence encodes CASSVRGLYTDTQYF.

The rearrangement uses TRBV28 and TRBJ2-5, with unresolved D. The CDR3 covers 16 residues. The germline V gene encodes CDR1 MDHEN and CDR2 SYDVKM. With 0 bases removed from V and 5 bases from J, the gap between germline ends came to 16 bases. The CDR3 nucleotides read TGTGCCAGCAGTTTATGGGGATCCGGATCTCGGGAGACCCAGTACTTC. Translating gives CASSLWGSGSRETQYF.

This clonotype has a handful of counts. This chain uses TRBV3-1 with TRBJ1-4; D not resolved. The germline V gene encodes CDR1 LGHDT and CDR2 YNNKEL (reference sequence). The CDR3 is 12 residues long. Trimming left V 0 bases short and J 9 bases short, with 5 bases between. This CDR3 is CASSQEEKKLFF. The CDR3, as DNA: TGTGCCAGCAGCCAAGAGGAGAAAAAACTGTTTTTT. Complete variable domain (other parts from reference TRBV3-1 and TRBJ1-4): DTAVSQTPKYLVTQMGNDKSIKCEQNLGHDTMYWYKQDSKKFLKIMFSYNNKELIINETVPNRFSPKSPDKAHLNLHINSLELGDSAVYFCASSQEEKKLFFGSGTQLSVL.

This clonotype was seen ten or more times. The rearrangement links TRBV2 to TRBJ2-3; TRBD1 agrees at 9 bases. The CDR3 sequence is 14 residues long. V gave up 6 bases and J gave up 6 bases; unmatched junction bases: 7. The V gene's germline CDR1 is SNHLY and CDR2 FYNNEI. The CDR3 reads CASSPGTGTDTQYF. The DNA for the CDR3 is TGTGCCAGCAGCCCCGGGACAGGGACCGATACGCAGTATTTT.

At least ten counts were recorded for this clonotype. V gene TRBV6-1 combines with J gene TRBJ2-7; TRBD1 agrees at 8 bases. This CDR3 has 15 residues. The ends lost 1 base at V and 2 bases at J; junction bases unmatched: 4. The germline gives CDR1 MNHNS, CDR2 SASEGT. CDR3 bases: TGTGCCAGCAGTGAAGGGACAGGGTTTCCCTACGAGCAGTACTTC. Translated, it gives CASSEGTGFPYEQYF.

This clonotype was recorded many times. For the CDR3, the DNA is TGTGCCAGCAGCCAAGACGGTAGTGAGCAGTACTTC. This encodes CASSQDGSEQYF. The genes are TRBV3-1 and TRBJ2-7, with D unresolved. Trimming pared 0 bases from V and 7 bases from J, leaving 7 bases between. The CDR3 is 12 amino acids. CDR1 and CDR2 from the germline V gene are LGHDT and YNNKEL (reference sequence).

This clonotype was found many times. The V call is TRBV7-9, the J call TRBJ2-3; TRBD2 aligns across 13 bases. The CDR3 is made up of 18 amino acids. J gave up 1 base and V 5 bases, and 9 bases lay outside the gene matches. CDR1 and CDR2 from the germline V gene are SEHNR and FQNEAQ (reference sequence). CDR3 sequence reads: CASSARTSGSLGTDTQYF. The CDR3 DNA reads TGTGCCAGCAGCGCACGGACTAGCGGGAGTCTGGGCACAGATACGCAGTATTTT.

V and J are TRBV24-1 and TRBJ2-4; TRBD1 is a possible D gene (5 bases). V was cut by 6 bases and J by 4 bases, with 15 bases left in between. Germline assignment: CDR1 KGHDR and CDR2 SFDVKD. The CDR3 has 15 amino acids. The CDR3 DNA reads as TGTGCCACCAGTTTACCGCCACAGGAAAAAAACATTCAGTACTTC. This codes for CATSLPPQEKNIQYF.

The rearrangement joins TRBV6-2 or TRBV6-3 to TRBJ2-1; 9 bases match TRBD1. V trimming: 10 bases; J trimming: 12 bases; junction bases outside the gene matches: 16. This CDR3 is 14 amino acids long. Germline CDR1 and CDR2: MNHEY and SVGEGT. The CDR3 here is CATKGTGRAVGQFF. CDR3 in DNA: TGTGCCACTAAAGGGACAGGGAGGGCGGTTGGGCAGTTCTTC.